This T cell receptor beta chain was sequenced in a study of blood T cell repertoires in COVID-19 (dated by TCRdb to about 2020). Regarding the complete study: The collaborator samples originated in the United States, Italy and Spain and spanned the acute and convalescent phases of COVID-19. The prospective study material was composed of cDNA or gDNA derived from T cells, B-cell-depleted T cells, or PBMCs. The dataset comprised deeply sampled blood TCRbeta repertoires from subjects exposed to, actively infected with, or recovered from COVID-19. The repertoires were released in a freely available public database meant as a resource for research on the immune response to SARS-CoV-2. The samples were drawn from the first 160 participants of the ongoing ImmuneRACE study and from about 1,200 subjects provided by 6 global collaborators. Sample metadata almost always included a de-identified subject ID, COVID-19 status, age in years and sex. Where available, HLA class I and class II types were taken from metadata supplied by the sample provider and were not determined by assay-based typing.

Reading from cysteine to phenylalanine, the CDR3 counts 14 amino acids. Only the CDR3 DNA stays, 42 bases, in frame from base 1. CDR1 and CDR2, looked up from the germline V gene (reference sequence), are LGHDT and YNNKEL. V lost 6 bases and J lost 2 bases, and the count of bases not matched to a germline gene is 5. Remarks on this clone: The antigen this receptor binds is unknown. The record has no base qualities; no much larger clone is one base away.

A second Seattle source provided samples from volunteer blood donors who had recovered from COVID-19. Collaborating institutions collected whole blood in K2EDTA tubes following their own protocols. For TCRbeta analysis, collaborators shipped samples in one of three forms: frozen whole blood, isolated PBMCs, or DNA extracted from either of those sample types. What the authors observed across the whole study: The amount of clinical and demographic metadata varied by source and participant and was provided uncurated.

TCRbeta CDR3 regions were amplified from genomic DNA by means of the immunoSEQ Assay, a bias-controlled multiplex PCR. For the original study's pipeline: The number of nucleated cells in each sample was estimated by amplification of reference gene primers within the assay. Sequence reads were collapsed and filtered to measure the absolute abundance of every unique TCRbeta CDR3 rearrangement. For each sample, productive Simpson clonality was calculated by taking the square root of Simpson's diversity index across productive rearrangements. Drawn from immuneACCESS, this table holds only the in-frame rearrangements with V and J called that TCRdb kept. Clones are partly lost; checked studies trace under half to an unresolved V gene and leave the rest unexplained. The V and J calls and the clone size are those of that table, but D and trimming were determined from the DNA. The sample profile shows around 250,000 clones; around 83% of them were found once. Together, the top ten hold 1.5% to 1.7% of the sample.

Recombination connected TRBV3-1 (or the pseudogene TRBV3-2) to TRBJ2-7, with 9 bases aligning to TRBD1. The origin of this receptor is a woman aged 40 to 55 who had recovered from COVID-19. Sequenced input: peripheral blood. The sequence in DNA is TGTGCCAGCAGTTCCGGGACAGGGACCTACGAGCAGTACTTC. The encoded protein is CASSSGTGTYEQYF.